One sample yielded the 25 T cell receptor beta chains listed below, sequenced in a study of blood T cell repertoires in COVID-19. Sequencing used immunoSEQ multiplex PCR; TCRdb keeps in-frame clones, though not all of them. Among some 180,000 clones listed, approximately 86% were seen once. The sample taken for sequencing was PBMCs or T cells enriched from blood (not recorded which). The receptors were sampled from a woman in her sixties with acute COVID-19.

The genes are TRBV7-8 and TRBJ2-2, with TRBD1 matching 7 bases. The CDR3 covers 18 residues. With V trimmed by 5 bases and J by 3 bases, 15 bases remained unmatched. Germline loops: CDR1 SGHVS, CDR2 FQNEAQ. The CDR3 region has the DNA TGTGCCAGCAGCCCCGACAGGGATAACAAACACTACACCGGGGAGCTGTTTTTT. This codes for CASSPDRDNKHYTGELFF. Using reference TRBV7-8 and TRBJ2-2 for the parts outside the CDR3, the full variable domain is GAGVSQSPRYKVAKRGQDVALRCDPISGHVSLFWYQQALGQGPEFLTYFQNEAQLDKSGLPSDRFFAERPEGSVSTLKIQRTQQEDSAVYLCASSPDRDNKHYTGELFFGEGSRLTVL.

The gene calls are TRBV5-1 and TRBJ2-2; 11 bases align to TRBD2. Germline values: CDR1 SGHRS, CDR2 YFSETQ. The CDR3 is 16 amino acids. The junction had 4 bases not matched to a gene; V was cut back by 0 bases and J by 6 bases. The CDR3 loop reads CASSLASGRRAGELFF. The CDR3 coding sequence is TGCGCCAGCAGCTTGGCTAGCGGGAGGAGGGCCGGGGAGCTGTTTTTT.

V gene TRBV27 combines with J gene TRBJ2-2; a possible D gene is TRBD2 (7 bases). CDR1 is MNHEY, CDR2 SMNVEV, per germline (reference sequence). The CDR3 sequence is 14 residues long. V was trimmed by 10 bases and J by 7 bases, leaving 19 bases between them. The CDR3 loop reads CATTLGGGIGELFF. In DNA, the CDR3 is TGTGCCACAACCTTAGGGGGAGGGATCGGGGAGCTGTTTTTT.

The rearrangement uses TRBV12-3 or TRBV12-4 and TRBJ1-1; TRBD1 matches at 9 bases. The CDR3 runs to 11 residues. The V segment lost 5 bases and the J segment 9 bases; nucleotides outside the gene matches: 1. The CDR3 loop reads CASSNRGQAFF. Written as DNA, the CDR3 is TGTGCCAGCAGTAACAGGGGGCAAGCTTTCTTT.

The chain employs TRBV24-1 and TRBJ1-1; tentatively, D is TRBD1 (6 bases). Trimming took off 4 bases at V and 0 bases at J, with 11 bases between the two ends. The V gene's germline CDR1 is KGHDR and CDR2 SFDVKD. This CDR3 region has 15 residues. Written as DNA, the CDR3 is TGTGCCACCAGTGAGGGACACCTTGTGAACACTGAAGCTTTCTTT. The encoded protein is CATSEGHLVNTEAFF.

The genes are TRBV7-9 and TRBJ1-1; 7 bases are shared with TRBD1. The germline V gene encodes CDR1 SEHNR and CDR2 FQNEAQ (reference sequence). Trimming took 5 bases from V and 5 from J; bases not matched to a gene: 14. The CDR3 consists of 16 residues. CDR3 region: CASSHGRGQGATEAFF. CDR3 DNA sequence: TGTGCCAGCAGCCACGGGAGGGGGCAAGGTGCGACTGAAGCTTTCTTT.

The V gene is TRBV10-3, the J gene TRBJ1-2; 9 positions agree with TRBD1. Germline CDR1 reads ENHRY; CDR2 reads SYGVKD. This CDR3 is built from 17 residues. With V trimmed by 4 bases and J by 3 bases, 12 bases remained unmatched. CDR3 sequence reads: CAISVSTGGASYYGYTF. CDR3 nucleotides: TGTGCCATCAGTGTTAGTACAGGGGGCGCATCCTACTATGGCTACACCTTC.

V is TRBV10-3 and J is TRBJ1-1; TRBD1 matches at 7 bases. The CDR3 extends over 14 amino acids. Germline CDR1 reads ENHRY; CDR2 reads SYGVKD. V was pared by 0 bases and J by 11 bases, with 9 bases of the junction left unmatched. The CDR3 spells CAISESKGAEAAFF. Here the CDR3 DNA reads TGTGCCATCAGTGAGTCGAAGGGGGCGGAGGCGGCTTTCTTT.

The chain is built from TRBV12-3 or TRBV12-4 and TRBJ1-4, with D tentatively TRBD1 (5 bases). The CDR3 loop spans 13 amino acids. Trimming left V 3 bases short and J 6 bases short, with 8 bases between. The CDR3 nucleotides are TGTGCCAGCAGTTTCCAGGGTCATGAAAAACTGTTTTTT. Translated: CASSFQGHEKLFF.

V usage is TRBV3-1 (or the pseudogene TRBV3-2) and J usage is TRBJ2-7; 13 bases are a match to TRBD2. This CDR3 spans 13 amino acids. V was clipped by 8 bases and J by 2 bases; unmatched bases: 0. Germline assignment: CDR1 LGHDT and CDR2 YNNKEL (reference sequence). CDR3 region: CASGLAGAYEQYF. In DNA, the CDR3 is TGTGCCAGCGGACTAGCGGGGGCCTACGAGCAGTACTTC.

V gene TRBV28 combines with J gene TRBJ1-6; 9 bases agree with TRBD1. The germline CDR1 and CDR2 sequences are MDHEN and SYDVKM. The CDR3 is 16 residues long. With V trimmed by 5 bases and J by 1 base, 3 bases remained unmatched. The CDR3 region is CASSGTGNSYNSPLHF. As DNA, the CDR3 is TGTGCCAGCAGTGGGACAGGGAATTCCTATAATTCACCCCTCCACTTT.

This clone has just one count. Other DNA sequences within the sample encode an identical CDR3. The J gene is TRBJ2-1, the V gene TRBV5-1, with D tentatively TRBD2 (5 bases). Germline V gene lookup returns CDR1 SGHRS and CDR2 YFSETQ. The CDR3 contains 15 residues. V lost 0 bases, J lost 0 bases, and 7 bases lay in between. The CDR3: CASSLAGSSYNEQFF. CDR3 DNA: TGCGCCAGCAGCTTGGCGGGGAGCTCCTACAATGAGCAGTTCTTC.

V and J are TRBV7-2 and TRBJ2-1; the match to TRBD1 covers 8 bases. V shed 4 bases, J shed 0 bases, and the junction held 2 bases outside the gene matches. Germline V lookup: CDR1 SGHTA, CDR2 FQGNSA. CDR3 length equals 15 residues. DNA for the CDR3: TGTGCCAGCAGCTATGACAGGGGCTCCTACAATGAGCAGTTCTTC. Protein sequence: CASSYDRGSYNEQFF. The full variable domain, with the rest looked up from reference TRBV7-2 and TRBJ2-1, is GAGVSQSPSNKVTEKGKDVELRCDPISGHTALYWYRQSLGQGLEFLIYFQGNSAPDKSGLPSDRFSAERTGGSVSTLTIQRTQQEDSAVYLCASSYDRGSYNEQFFGPGTRLTVL.

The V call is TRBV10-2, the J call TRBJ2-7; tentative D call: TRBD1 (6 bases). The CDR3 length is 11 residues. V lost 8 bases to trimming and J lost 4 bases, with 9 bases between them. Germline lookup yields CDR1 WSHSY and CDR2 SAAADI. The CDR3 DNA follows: TGCGCCAGCGGCACAGGGTACGAGCAGTACTTC. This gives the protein CASGTGYEQYF.

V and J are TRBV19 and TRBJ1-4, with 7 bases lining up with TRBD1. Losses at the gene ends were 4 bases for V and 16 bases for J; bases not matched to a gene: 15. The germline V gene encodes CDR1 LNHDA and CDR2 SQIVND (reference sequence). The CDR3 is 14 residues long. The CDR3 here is CASSTAGQSPFWFF. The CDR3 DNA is TGTGCCAGTAGTACGGCGGGACAGAGTCCTTTTTGGTTTTTT.

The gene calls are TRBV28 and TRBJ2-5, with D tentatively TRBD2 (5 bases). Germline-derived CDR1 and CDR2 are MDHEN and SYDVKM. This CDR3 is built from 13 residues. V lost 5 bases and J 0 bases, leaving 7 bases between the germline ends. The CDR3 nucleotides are TGTGCCAGCAGTGCAGCGGACCAAGAGACCCAGTACTTC. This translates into CASSAADQETQYF.

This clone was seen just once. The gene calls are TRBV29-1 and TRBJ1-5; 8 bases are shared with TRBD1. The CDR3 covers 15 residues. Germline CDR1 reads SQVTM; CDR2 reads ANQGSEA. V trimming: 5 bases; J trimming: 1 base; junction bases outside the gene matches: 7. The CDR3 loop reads CSVRTGTLSNQPQHF. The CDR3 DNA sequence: TGCAGCGTTAGGACAGGGACCTTAAGCAATCAGCCCCAGCATTTT.

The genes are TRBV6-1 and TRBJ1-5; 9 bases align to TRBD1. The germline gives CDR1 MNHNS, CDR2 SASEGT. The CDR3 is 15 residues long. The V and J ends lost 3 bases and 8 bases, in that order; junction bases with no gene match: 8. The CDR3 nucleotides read TGTGCCAGCAGTGATGGGGGGACAGGGAGTAAGCCCCAGCATTTT. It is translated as CASSDGGTGSKPQHF.

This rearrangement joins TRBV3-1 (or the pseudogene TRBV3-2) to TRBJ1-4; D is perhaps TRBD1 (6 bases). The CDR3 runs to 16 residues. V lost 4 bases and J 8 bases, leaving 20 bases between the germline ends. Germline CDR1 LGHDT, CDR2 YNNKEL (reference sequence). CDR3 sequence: CASSLNGGTSFEKLFF. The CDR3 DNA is TGTGCCAGCAGCCTCAACGGTGGGACATCCTTCGAAAAACTGTTTTTT.

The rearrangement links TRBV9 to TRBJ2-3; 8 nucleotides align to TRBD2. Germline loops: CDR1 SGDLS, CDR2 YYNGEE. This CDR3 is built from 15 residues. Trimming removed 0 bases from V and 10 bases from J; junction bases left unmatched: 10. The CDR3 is CASSVETGLGVSQYF. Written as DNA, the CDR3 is TGTGCCAGCAGCGTAGAGACGGGACTAGGAGTTTCGCAGTATTTT. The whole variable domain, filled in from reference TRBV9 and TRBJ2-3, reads DSGVTQTPKHLITATGQRVTLRCSPRSGDLSVYWYQQSLDQGLQFLIQYYNGEERAKGNILERFSAQQFPDLHSELNLSSLELGDSALYFCASSVETGLGVSQYFGPGTRLTVL.

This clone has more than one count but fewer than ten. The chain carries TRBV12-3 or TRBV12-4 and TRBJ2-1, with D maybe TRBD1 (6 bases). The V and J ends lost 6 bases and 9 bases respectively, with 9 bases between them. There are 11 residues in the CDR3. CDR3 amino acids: CASSEGGEQFF. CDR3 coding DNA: TGTGCCAGCAGCGAAGGGGGTGAGCAGTTCTTC.

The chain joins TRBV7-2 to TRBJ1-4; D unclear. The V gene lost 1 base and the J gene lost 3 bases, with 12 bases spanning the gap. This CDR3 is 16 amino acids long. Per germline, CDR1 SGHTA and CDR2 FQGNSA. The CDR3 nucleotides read TGTGCCAGCAGCTTAGGTCAGGCCGTGGCTAATGAAAAACTGTTTTTT. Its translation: CASSLGQAVANEKLFF.

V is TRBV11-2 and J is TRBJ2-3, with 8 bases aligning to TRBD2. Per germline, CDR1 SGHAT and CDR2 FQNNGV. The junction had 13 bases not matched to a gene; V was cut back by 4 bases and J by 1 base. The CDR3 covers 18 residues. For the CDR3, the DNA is TGTGCCAGCAGCTACCCTTCGGCCAGCGGGAGAGGCACAGATACGCAGTATTTT. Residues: CASSYPSASGRGTDTQYF.

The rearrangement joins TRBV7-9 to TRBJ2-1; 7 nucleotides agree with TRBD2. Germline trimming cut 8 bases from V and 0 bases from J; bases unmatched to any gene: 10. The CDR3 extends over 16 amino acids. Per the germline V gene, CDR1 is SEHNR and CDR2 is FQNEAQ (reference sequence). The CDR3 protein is CASGAPSGNSYNEQFF. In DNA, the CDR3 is TGTGCCAGCGGGGCCCCAAGCGGGAACTCCTACAATGAGCAGTTCTTC.

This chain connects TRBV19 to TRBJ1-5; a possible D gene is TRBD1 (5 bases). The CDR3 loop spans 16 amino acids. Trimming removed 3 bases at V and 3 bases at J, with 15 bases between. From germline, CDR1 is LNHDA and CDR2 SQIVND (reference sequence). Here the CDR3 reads CASSMDSGGNNQPQHF. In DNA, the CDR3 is TGTGCCAGTAGTATGGACTCGGGGGGAAACAATCAGCCCCAGCATTTT.